These 11 T cell receptor beta chains share one sample of origin, sequenced in a study of blood T cell repertoires in COVID-19 (dated by TCRdb to the early 2020s). Receptors were amplified or captured by the immunoSEQ multiplex PCR assay. Imported from immuneACCESS, the table was reduced by TCRdb to in-frame sequences with V and J called. These copies leave out some clones; in studies compared against another copy, an unresolved V gene accounts for under half, and the cause of the remainder is not known. The sample table holds fewer than 250,000 clones, of which approximately 85% were seen once. The ten largest clones represent approximately 4.5% of the sample. Sequenced material: peripheral blood. The receptors originated from a woman between 65 and 79 years old with acute or convalescent COVID-19.

The chain couples TRBV19 to TRBJ1-2; D unclear. The V gene's germline CDR1 is LNHDA and CDR2 SQIVND (reference sequence). The CDR3 spans 15 residues. The V and J ends lost 9 bases and 7 bases respectively, with 24 bases between them. CDR3 coding DNA: TGTGCCAGCTGCTCGGGAGCAGTGGATATGGCTGGCTACACCTTC. Protein: CASCSGAVDMAGYTF.

The chain uses TRBV2 and TRBJ1-1, with D uncertain. Germline V gene sequence: CDR1 SNHLY, CDR2 FYNNEI. This CDR3 has 14 amino acids. V gave up 4 bases and J gave up 0 bases, with 9 bases separating them. CDR3: CASSGQKVNTEAFF. DNA for the CDR3: TGTGCCAGCAGTGGGCAGAAAGTGAACACTGAAGCTTTCTTT.

The V and J genes are TRBV7-2 and TRBJ2-1; TRBD2 aligns across 14 bases. This CDR3 is 17 amino acids long. The ends lost 5 bases at V and 2 bases at J; junction bases unmatched: 5. CDR1 and CDR2 (germline): SGHTA, FQGNSA. The CDR3 DNA is TGTGCCAGCAGCCCCACGGGACTAGCGGGGGCCTACAATGAGCAGTTCTTC. Translation gives CASSPTGLAGAYNEQFF.

The J gene is TRBJ2-1, the V gene TRBV27; 9 bases align to TRBD2. Germline V gene data show CDR1 as MNHEY and CDR2 as SMNVEV (reference sequence). The trim removed 5 bases at V and 13 bases at J, leaving 6 bases unmatched. The CDR3 is 12 residues long. CDR3 nucleotide sequence: TGTGCCAGCAGTGTCGGACTAGCGCCTCAGTTCTTC. As protein: CASSVGLAPQFF.

The V and J genes are TRBV12-2 and TRBJ2-2; TRBD1 is taken as the D call from the table, unchecked against the DNA. TRBV12-2 is shown as a pseudogene. The CDR3 sequence is 18 residues long. In DNA form, the CDR3 reads TGTGCAAGTCGCTTAGAGAACACGCCGGCAGGGGGAACCGGGGAGCTGTTTTTT. It is translated as CASRLENTPAGGTGELFF.

V usage is TRBV3-1 (or the pseudogene TRBV3-2) and J usage is TRBJ2-2; D is perhaps TRBD1 (5 bases). CDR1 LGHDT and CDR2 YNNKEL come from the germline V gene (reference sequence). Trimming stripped 1 base from V and 5 bases from J, with 8 bases between. CDR3 length: 14 amino acids. The CDR3 DNA follows: TGTGCCAGCAGCCAAGTTCCAGGGACCGGGGAGCTGTTTTTT. Translation: CASSQVPGTGELFF.

The chain uses TRBV19 and TRBJ2-1; D might be TRBD1 (5 bases). Germline values: CDR1 LNHDA, CDR2 SQIVND (reference sequence). Trimming pared 6 bases from V and 5 bases from J, leaving 17 bases between. This CDR3 has 15 residues. CDR3 sequence (DNA): TGTGCCAGTAGGCCAGGGTCCAATCTAGACAATGAGCAGTTCTTC. Protein sequence: CASRPGSNLDNEQFF.

This rearrangement joins TRBV29-1 to TRBJ2-1; no clear D. CDR1 SQVTM and CDR2 ANQGSEA come from the germline V gene. This CDR3 is 14 amino acids long. V lost 4 bases, J lost 4 bases, and 14 bases lay in between. The DNA of the CDR3 is TGCAGCGTTGTAGGTTCGGTCAGGTACAATGAGCAGTTCTTC. It encodes CSVVGSVRYNEQFF.

The rearrangement uses TRBV4-2 and TRBJ2-7; D is possibly TRBD1 (6 bases). CDR3 length: 16 residues. From germline, CDR1 is LGHNA and CDR2 YNFKEQ. Trimming left V 0 bases short and J 2 bases short, with 14 bases between. CDR3 loop: CASSQDEIGTTYEQYF. CDR3 in DNA: TGTGCCAGCAGCCAAGACGAAATCGGGACAACCTACGAGCAGTACTTC.

This chain uses TRBV6-1 with TRBJ2-7; 10 nucleotides agree with TRBD1. V trimming: 3 bases; J trimming: 4 bases; junction bases outside the gene matches: 9. Germline V lookup: CDR1 MNHNS, CDR2 SASEGT. The CDR3 is 16 amino acids. CDR3 protein: CASSETLDRGSYEQYF. CDR3 nucleotide sequence: TGTGCCAGCAGTGAGACGCTGGACAGGGGGAGTTACGAGCAGTACTTC.

As concerns this clone: Relative to the germline gene, one junction end is altered; a read error may explain this. This chain joins TRBV3-1 (or the pseudogene TRBV3-2) and TRBJ1-4, with D maybe TRBD1 (5 bases). Germline values: CDR1 LGHDT, CDR2 YNNKEL (reference sequence). The CDR3 length is 12 residues. CDR3 sequence reads: CASSQSEQGLIF. In DNA, the CDR3 is TGTGCCAGCAGCCAATCAGAGCAGGGATTGATTTTT.